This entry is about one T cell receptor (beta chain). Its antigen is unknown. Per-base qualities were not stored, and no clone one base away is much larger. The sample is drawn from a study of regulatory T cells in long-lasting Graves disease (TCRdb year 2021). With regard to the full study: Antithyroid drugs had been taken for less than 3 months by newly diagnosed Graves' disease patients. Persistent Graves' disease patients were compared with newly diagnosed Graves' disease patients by peripheral blood TCR sequencing and RNA sequencing. The study took place in China and was registered as a clinical trial. A total of 35 or so samples underwent TCR sequencing: around 13 from persistent and around 20 from newly diagnosed Graves' disease patients. Points the paper makes about the study in general: Persistent disease showed preferential use of TRBV28, TRBJ1-2 and TRBJ2-5, whereas newly diagnosed disease favored TRBV20-1 and TRBJ2-1. Persistent patients shared more public clonotypes among themselves (around 3,000) than newly diagnosed patients did (approximately 970). Only peripheral blood was studied, because thyroid tissue, the primary lesion, was inaccessible. The authors acknowledged the small sample size as a limitation that may reduce accuracy. Sequencing and analysis were limited to the TCR beta chain. Persistent Graves' disease patients showed lower TCR Shannon entropy and fewer highly expanded clones than newly diagnosed patients, suggesting clonal expansion.

In the germline V gene (reference sequence), CDR1 corresponds to LGHDT and CDR2 to YNNKEL. The CDR3 goes from the cysteine to the phenylalanine over 16 residues. Only the CDR3 portion is preserved as DNA: 48 bases, with reading frame beginning at the first base. Clipping removes 6 bases from V and 5 bases from J, with 10 as the unmatched junction base count. Library preparation employed multiplex PCR. Sequencing was carried out with an Illumina HiSeq 4000. iRepertoire HTBI primers and Arm-PCR amplification of CDR3 regions were used to construct TCR beta libraries. Before sequencing, the PCR products underwent gel purification. On the authors' methods: Gene usage analysis of CDR3 amino acid clonotypes used the roughly 60 TRBV and about 13 TRBJ segments found across samples. COPE and FqMerger were used to merge filtered high-quality paired reads into contigs. Contigs were aligned with BLAST to IMGT TRBV, TRBD and TRBJ reference genes, and CDR3 was defined per IMGT. Any clonotype with a frequency above 0.1% was counted as a highly expanded clone. Shannon entropy served as the measure of repertoire diversity, while the Gini coefficient captured V-J evenness. A clonotype was considered public if more than one individual shared it. TCRdb took the public reads, trimmed them with fastp at Q25, ran MiXCR for clone calling and kept in-frame beta chains. Every CDR3 protein is listed once, alongside the most common genes and DNA of its rows. The V and J calls shown here were made by TCRdb, not taken from the authors' results. Within this sample are roughly 440,000 distinct CDR3 sequences, with about a sixth of them counted one time only. In total, the top ten clones hold 23% of the sample.

Interpreted using the paper, the time point label stands for: newly diagnosed GD, antithyroid drugs for less than 3 months. For both TCR sequencing and RNA sequencing, RNA was extracted from PBMCs in TRIzol. Graves' disease was diagnosed according to American Thyroid Association guidelines. Patients were recruited from an endocrinology department in Xi'an, China. Each patient gave about 10 milliliters of peripheral blood, collected in an EDTA anticoagulant tube. PBMCs were isolated by Ficoll Paque Plus density gradient separation without further T cell sorting. An Agilent 2100 Bioanalyzer and agarose gel were used to check RNA quality, and a NanoDrop 2000 was used to measure RNA concentration. The same sample was also used in a study of T cells in Graves' hyperthyroidism and ophthalmopathy. The second study also describes: Stable Graves' hyperthyroidism was defined as the absence of progression to ophthalmopathy over 18 months of follow-up. Hyperthyroidism patients were aged 18 to 65 years and newly diagnosed, with disease duration of less than 2 months. The study excluded patients with uncontrolled infections, other autoimmune diseases, pregnancy or lactation. Clinical symptoms, serum thyroxine and TRAb, thyroid ultrasound, and orbital computed tomography formed the basis for the diagnoses. The first round of RT-PCR for the TCR CDR3 was performed with the HTBI primer set and the Qiagen OneStep RT-PCR kit. Most expanded thyroid clonotypes (frequency above 0.001) were also detected in blood, a finding suggesting that blood repertoires may reflect thyroid immune responses. A 13 V-J signature model separated ophthalmopathy from stable hyperthyroidism, with roughly 88% sensitivity and about 81% specificity in cross-validation and 80%/75% in testing. In validation, the model predicted progression to ophthalmopathy a median of about 6.8 months before onset, with roughly 71% sensitivity and roughly 77% specificity. TCR V-J signatures able to tell the groups apart were searched for in a discovery cohort of 90 to 100 patients, of whom roughly 42 had Graves' ophthalmopathy and about 60 had stable Graves' hyperthyroidism. An independent validation cohort of around 19 hyperthyroidism patients and 17 patients who later progressed to ophthalmopathy tested prospective prediction of ophthalmopathy. The 85 to 100 discovery patients were divided at random into training and test sets in a 7:3 ratio. In roughly six Graves' hyperthyroidism patients, the study also compared T-cell repertoires from thyroid tissue with T-cell repertoires from blood. Following sampling, methimazole starting at 30 mg daily was given to hyperthyroidism patients, and high-dose intravenous methylprednisolone was given to ophthalmopathy patients. Libraries were constructed in a second round of multiplex PCR, after which size selection and purification were performed. Libraries were sequenced paired-end with 100 bp reads on an Illumina HiSeq2000. SOAPnuke was used to process the raw data, with reads discarded if the reads contained adapters or uncalled bases, had a mean Phred below 15, or lacked an exact constant-primer or identifier match. COPE v1.2.5 was used to merge the high-quality paired reads, and each unique nucleotide sequence was defined as a clonotype. Clonotypes were aligned to IMGT TRBV, TRBD and TRBJ reference segments using MiTCR v1.1. Only V-J combinations with frequency above 0.0001, covering 99% to 99.2% of repertoires, were analysed. A TCS score was defined as the ratio between F50 (clonal expansion) and ExV (chaos), using BLOSUM62-based TCRdist between CDR3 peptides within each V-J. Welch's t-statistics and random forest reduced roughly 530 V-J features to about 13, which were used in a naive Bayes classifier (R e1071). No statistical method was used to fix the sample size in advance, and group allocation was not hidden from the investigators. The paper reports TCR Vbeta CDR3 sequencing of some 140 peripheral blood samples: 43 ophthalmopathy, some 80 hyperthyroidism and approximately 17 progressor patients.

This receptor was identified in a woman aged 18-29 years with Graves disease. Donor details come from another sample of the same person, matched by shared clones. The sequenced sample was peripheral blood mononuclear cells (PBMCs), obtained at new diagnosis, from a patient treated with antithyroid drugs. The V and J segments used are TRBV3-1 and TRBJ2-5, with 12 middle bases fitting TRBD1. CDR3 protein: CASSYSGTGGLETQYF. The nucleotides read TGTGCCAGCAGTTACTCCGGGACAGGGGGCCTTGAGACCCAGTACTTC.